This T cell receptor beta chain was recovered during a study of T cell responses to AZD1222 COVID-19 vaccine. Study-wide results and limits: Repertoire sampling happened only post peak T cell response. Nearly half of unique spike-specific TCRs reportedly avoided B.1.351 and B.1.1.7 mutated regions. The donor group comprised mostly white British people and more females; the analysis possibly underestimated clonal diversity.

V trimming: 4 bases; J trimming: 4 bases; junction bases outside the gene matches: 5. The germline gives CDR1 KGHSH, CDR2 LQKENI. CDR3 length: 14 residues. Comments on this clone: Its matching antigen is unknown.

Profiled with immunoSEQ multiplex PCR; TCRdb holds only in-frame clones, not every one. The sample shows 97,000 or so clones, 84% of them seen only once. This sample comprised peripheral blood, obtained on day 0 of AZD1222 vaccination. This TCR was sampled from an adult in good health. The chain carries TRBV18 and TRBJ2-5; TRBD1 aligns across 8 bases. As DNA, the CDR3 is TGTGCCAGCTCACACCAGGGGGCGGTAGAGACCCAGTACTTC. Residues: CASSHQGAVETQYF.